This TCR beta chain comes out of a study of cytomegalovirus exposure and HLA in healthy donors. This PCR relied on a set of 60 Vbeta primers and 13 Jbeta primers. Profiled with immunoSEQ multiplex PCR; TCRdb holds only in-frame clones, not every one. The table has some 160,000 clones, over 70% seen once. Between the trimmed V and J ends, which lost 0 bases and 9 bases, there was a span of 10 bases. Germline lookup yields CDR1 SGHRS and CDR2 YFSETQ. This CDR3 is built from 12 residues. Study-level points and caveats: The study dropped some indistinguishable V segments, TRBV6-2 and TRBV6-3 among them.

Worth noting for this clone: Its antigen remains unidentified.

Sequencing input: PBMCs. The rearrangement joins TRBV5-1 to TRBJ2-7; D not certain. This receptor was identified in a man aged 40-49 years in good health and CMV-seronegative. The CDR3 region has the DNA TGCGCCAGCAGCTTGGGGGCCGACCTGCAGTACTTC. Residues: CASSLGADLQYF.